This TCR beta chain was sequenced for a study of T cell changes during pregnancy in multiple sclerosis. The V segment lost 2 bases and the J segment 9 bases; nucleotides outside the gene matches: 7. Looked up from germline, CDR1 is MRHNA and CDR2 is SNTAGT. This CDR3 region has 15 residues. Measured with immunoSEQ multiplex PCR; TCRdb has only the in-frame clones, and not every one. In the table there are approximately 30,000 clones, approximately 91% of which are singletons. This clonotype was sampled from a female donor with multiple sclerosis, enrolled in a pregnancy study. This chain connects TRBV6-4 to TRBJ2-1; 10 bases agree with TRBD2. The specimen comprised CD8+ T cells from peripheral blood mononuclear cells, sampled in the second trimester of pregnancy. CDR3: CASSDKAGGRGEQFF. CDR3 nucleotide sequence: TGTGCCAGCAGTGACAAAGCGGGGGGGCGAGGTGAGCAGTTCTTC.